Listed below are T cell receptor beta chains from one sample, sequenced in a study of CXCR3-negative and CXCR3-positive naive CD8 T cells. Each CDR3 protein gets one entry in TCRdb, which reprocessed the 5' RACE reads and gives no DNA. The sample has about 120,000 distinct CDR3 sequences. The sequencing input was naive CXCR3+ CD8+ T cells from blood. The origin of the receptors is a human donor in good health. Some clones in this sample may be carry-over from other donors' samples. Each CDR3 is given with its conserved first and last residue.

17	TRBV11-3	TRBJ2-5	CASSSYLGLAGEETQYF
17	TRBV7-9	TRBJ2-5	CASRRRAAGEEEETQYF
15	TRBV19	TRBJ2-7	CASSMAGIAYYEQYF
16	TRBV7-3	TRBJ2-1	CASSWNLGPSVNEQFF
15	TRBV25-1	TRBJ2-7	CASSEGGAGRGEQYF
16	TRBV7-3	TRBJ2-3	CASSPVRDRGSDTQYF
18	TRBV4-1	TRBJ2-7	CASSPTGLSQMKYYEQYF
12	TRBV6-2/TRBV6-3	TRBJ1-2	CASTQGANGYTF
12	TRBV5-1	TRBJ1-1	CATSDGNTEAFF
13	TRBV20-1	TRBJ2-7	CSAKVLASYEQYF
12	TRBV29-1	TRBJ1-3	CSVVTERSTIYF
13	TRBV12-3/TRBV12-4	TRBJ2-7	CASSLPDSYEQYF
19	TRBV7-6	TRBJ2-2	CASSFDIPIDRDRAGELFF
15	TRBV5-4	TRBJ2-3	CASSFSALASDTQYF
16	TRBV14	TRBJ2-2	CASSQPGAEITGELFF
14	TRBV20-1	TRBJ2-7	CSARVDSRSYEQYF
12	TRBV29-1	TRBJ2-1	CSVWGSYNEQFF
13	TRBV6-6	TRBJ2-5	CASSSTPQETQYF
12	TRBV7-9	TRBJ2-7	CASSATGYEQYF
16	TRBV7-9	TRBJ2-2	CASRSRDRVMPGELFF
17	TRBV28	TRBJ1-2	CASSSQTGTEYGYGYTF
18	TRBV28	TRBJ2-7	CASSSSRGDRGESYEQYF
16	TRBV28	TRBJ2-1	CASSLSFRARHDEQFF
16	TRBV3-1	TRBJ2-1	CASSQVSWRAGAEQFF
15	TRBV4-2	TRBJ2-5	CASSQPRQSQETQYF
14	TRBV14	TRBJ1-4	CASSEQGRGEKLFF
16	TRBV28	TRBJ2-5	CASSFRAGGFQETQYF
15	TRBV7-3	TRBJ2-5	CASSFGSGVGETQYF
20	TRBV25-1	TRBJ2-7	CASSEPWEDLSSGVTYEQYF
17	TRBV7-9	TRBJ2-2	CASSKLAGGEYVGELFF
14	TRBV28	TRBJ2-7	CASSPGTGYGEQYF
12	TRBV4-2	TRBJ2-1	CASTRDDNEQFF
15	TRBV7-8	TRBJ2-1	CASSPAPDAHNEQFF
13	TRBV20-1	TRBJ1-3	CSARTFTGNTIYF
16	TRBV7-8	TRBJ2-3	CASSSGLAGGSDTQYF
14	TRBV12-3/TRBV12-4	TRBJ2-2	CASSLGTYTGELFF
15	TRBV27	TRBJ2-2	CASSLSPDRAGELFF
17	TRBV4-3	TRBJ2-5	CASSQGAGRGGQETQYF
17	TRBV12-3/TRBV12-4	TRBJ2-7	CASSRTGRGGASYEQYF
19	TRBV6-2/TRBV6-3	TRBJ2-7	CASSYGSSGRPQGRYEQYF
15	TRBV7-9	TRBJ2-7	CASSLVTGATYEQYF
18	TRBV29-1	TRBJ2-5	CSVEGSQLAGVYQETQYF
12	TRBV29-1	TRBJ2-2	CSVDTGGGELFF
13	TRBV19	TRBJ2-1	CASSIRTSAEQFF
16	TRBV19	TRBJ2-1	CASSIALSTWGNEQFF
13	TRBV28	TRBJ1-2	CASSPDRNYGYTF
14	TRBV5-1	TRBJ2-7	CASSGSQSSYEQYF
13	TRBV5-1	TRBJ1-5	CASSLVGGQPQHF
16	TRBV11-2	TRBJ2-5	CASRALGGRSWETQYF
15	TRBV9	TRBJ1-5	CASSTGAYSNQPQHF
15	TRBV21-1	TRBJ1-2	CASSKALPWSYGYTF
14	TRBV14	TRBJ1-1	CASSLNQPSTEAFF
15	TRBV6-5	TRBJ1-1	CASSYSSLGQTEAFF
15	TRBV29-1	TRBJ2-7	CSVEVGTGGSYEQYF
14	TRBV5-6	TRBJ2-7	CASSLEGLSYEQYF
16	TRBV20-1	TRBJ2-1	CSAREAGAGHYNEQFF
17	TRBV29-1	TRBJ2-6	CSALTTGAPSGANVLTF